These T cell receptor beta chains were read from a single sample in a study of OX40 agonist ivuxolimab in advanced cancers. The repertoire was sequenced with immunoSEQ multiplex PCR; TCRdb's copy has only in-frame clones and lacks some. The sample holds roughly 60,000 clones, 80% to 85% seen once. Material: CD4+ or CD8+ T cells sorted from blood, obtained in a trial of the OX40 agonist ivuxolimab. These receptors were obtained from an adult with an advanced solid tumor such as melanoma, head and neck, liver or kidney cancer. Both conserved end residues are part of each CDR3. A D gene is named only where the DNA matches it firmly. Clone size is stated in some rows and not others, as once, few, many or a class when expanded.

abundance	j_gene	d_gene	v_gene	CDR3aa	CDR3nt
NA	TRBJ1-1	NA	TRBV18	CASSPGEGMNTEAFF	TGTGCCAGCTCACCTGGGGAAGGGATGAACACTGAAGCTTTCTTT
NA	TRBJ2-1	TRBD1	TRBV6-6	CASSKRQGANEQFF	TGTGCCAGCAGCAAACGACAGGGGGCCAATGAGCAGTTCTTC
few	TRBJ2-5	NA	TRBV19	CATQKRTAKETQYF	TGTGCCACTCAGAAAAGGACTGCAAAAGAGACCCAGTACTTC
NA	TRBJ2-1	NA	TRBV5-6	CASSFLVTNNEQFF	TGTGCCAGCAGCTTCTTAGTGACTAACAATGAGCAGTTCTTC
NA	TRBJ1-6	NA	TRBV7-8	CASSFPGGYLHF	TGTGCCAGCAGCTTCCCGGGGGGGTACCTCCACTTT
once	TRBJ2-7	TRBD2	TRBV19	CASSVGTSGNYEQYF	TGTGCCAGCAGCGTCGGGACTAGCGGAAATTACGAGCAGTACTTC
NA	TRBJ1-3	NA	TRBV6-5	CASMGTAISGNTIYF	TGTGCCAGCATGGGCACCGCAATCTCTGGAAACACCATATATTTT
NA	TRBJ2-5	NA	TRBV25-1	CASSDIQETQYF	TGTGCCAGCAGCGACATTCAAGAGACCCAGTACTTC
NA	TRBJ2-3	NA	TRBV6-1	CASSGLGPDTQYF	TGTGCCAGCTCAGGTTTGGGGCCAGATACGCAGTATTTT
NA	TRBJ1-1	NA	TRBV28	CASSLWSGTEAFF	TGTGCCAGCAGTTTATGGTCAGGCACTGAAGCTTTCTTT